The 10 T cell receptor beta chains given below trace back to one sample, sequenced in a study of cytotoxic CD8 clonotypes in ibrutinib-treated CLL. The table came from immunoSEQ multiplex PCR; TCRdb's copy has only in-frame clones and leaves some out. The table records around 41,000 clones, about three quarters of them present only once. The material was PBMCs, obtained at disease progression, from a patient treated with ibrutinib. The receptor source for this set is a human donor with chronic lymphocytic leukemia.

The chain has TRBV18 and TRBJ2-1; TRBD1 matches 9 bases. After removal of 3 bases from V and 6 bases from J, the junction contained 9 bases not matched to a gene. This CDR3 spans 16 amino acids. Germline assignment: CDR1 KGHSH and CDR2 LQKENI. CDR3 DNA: TGTGCCAGCTCACCGGGTCTGGGACAGGGAGGCAATGAGCAGTTCTTC. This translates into CASSPGLGQGGNEQFF.

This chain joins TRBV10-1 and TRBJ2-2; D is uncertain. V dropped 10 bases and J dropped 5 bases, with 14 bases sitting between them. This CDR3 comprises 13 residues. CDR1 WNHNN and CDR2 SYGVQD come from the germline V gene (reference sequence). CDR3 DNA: TGCGCCACCCAAGTGATGGGGACCGGGGAGCTGTTTTTT. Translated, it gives CATQVMGTGELFF.

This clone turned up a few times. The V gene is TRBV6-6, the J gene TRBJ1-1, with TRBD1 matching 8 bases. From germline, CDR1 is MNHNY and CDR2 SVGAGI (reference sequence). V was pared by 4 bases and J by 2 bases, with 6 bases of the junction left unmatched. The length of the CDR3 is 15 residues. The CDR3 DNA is TGTGCCAGCAGTTTCACCGACAGGGGAAACACTGAAGCTTTCTTT. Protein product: CASSFTDRGNTEAFF.

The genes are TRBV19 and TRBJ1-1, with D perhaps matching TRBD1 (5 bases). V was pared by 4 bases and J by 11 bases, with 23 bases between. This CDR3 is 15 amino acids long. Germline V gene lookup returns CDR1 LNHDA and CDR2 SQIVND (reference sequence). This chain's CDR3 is CASSKPGRWTTTAFF. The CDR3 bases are TGTGCCAGTAGTAAACCGGGACGGTGGACTACAACCGCTTTCTTT.

For the CDR3, the DNA is TGTGCCAGCAGCTCCTTCACCGGGGAGCTGTTTTTT. Its translation is CASSSFTGELFF. This chain links TRBV13 with TRBJ2-2; D is unresolved. V was clipped by 4 bases and J by 4 bases, with 4 bases between them. CDR1 and CDR2 from the germline V gene are PRHDT and FYEKMQ (reference sequence). CDR3 length: 12 amino acids.

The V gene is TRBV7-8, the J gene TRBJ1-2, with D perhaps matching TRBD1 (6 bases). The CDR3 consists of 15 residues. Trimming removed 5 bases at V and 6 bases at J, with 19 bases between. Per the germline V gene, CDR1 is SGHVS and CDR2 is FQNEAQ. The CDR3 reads CASSDRRTAVNGYTF. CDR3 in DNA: TGTGCCAGCAGCGACCGTAGGACAGCAGTGAATGGCTACACCTTC.

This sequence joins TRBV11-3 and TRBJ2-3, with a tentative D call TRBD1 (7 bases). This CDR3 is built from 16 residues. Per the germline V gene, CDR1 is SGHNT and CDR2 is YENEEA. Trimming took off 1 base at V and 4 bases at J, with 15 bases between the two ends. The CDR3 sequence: CASSLGAGGQADTQYF. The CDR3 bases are TGTGCCAGCAGCTTAGGAGCAGGGGGGCAAGCAGATACGCAGTATTTT.

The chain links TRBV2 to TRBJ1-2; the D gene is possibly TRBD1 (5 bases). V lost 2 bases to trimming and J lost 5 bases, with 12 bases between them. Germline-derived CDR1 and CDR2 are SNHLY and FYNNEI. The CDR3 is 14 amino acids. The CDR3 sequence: CASSEKGTQYGYTF. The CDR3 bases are TGTGCCAGCAGTGAAAAAGGGACTCAATATGGCTACACCTTC.

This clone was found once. The CDR3 loop reads CASSSGPIKGNTIYF. CDR3 DNA: TGTGCCAGCTCGTCGGGACCGATCAAGGGAAACACCATATATTTT. The chain joins TRBV18 to TRBJ1-3, with D possibly TRBD1 on 5 matching bases. The CDR3 totals 15 residues. Trimming removed 6 bases from V and 4 bases from J, with 16 bases in between. Germline values: CDR1 KGHSH, CDR2 LQKENI.

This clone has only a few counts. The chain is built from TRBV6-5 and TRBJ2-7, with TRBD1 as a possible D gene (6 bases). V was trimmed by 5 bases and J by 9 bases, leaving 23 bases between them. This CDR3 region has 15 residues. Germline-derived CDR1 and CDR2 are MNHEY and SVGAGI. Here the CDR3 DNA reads TGTGCCAGCAGTCCCCTACAGGGCAGAGGAATAAGGCAGTACTTC. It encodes CASSPLQGRGIRQYF.